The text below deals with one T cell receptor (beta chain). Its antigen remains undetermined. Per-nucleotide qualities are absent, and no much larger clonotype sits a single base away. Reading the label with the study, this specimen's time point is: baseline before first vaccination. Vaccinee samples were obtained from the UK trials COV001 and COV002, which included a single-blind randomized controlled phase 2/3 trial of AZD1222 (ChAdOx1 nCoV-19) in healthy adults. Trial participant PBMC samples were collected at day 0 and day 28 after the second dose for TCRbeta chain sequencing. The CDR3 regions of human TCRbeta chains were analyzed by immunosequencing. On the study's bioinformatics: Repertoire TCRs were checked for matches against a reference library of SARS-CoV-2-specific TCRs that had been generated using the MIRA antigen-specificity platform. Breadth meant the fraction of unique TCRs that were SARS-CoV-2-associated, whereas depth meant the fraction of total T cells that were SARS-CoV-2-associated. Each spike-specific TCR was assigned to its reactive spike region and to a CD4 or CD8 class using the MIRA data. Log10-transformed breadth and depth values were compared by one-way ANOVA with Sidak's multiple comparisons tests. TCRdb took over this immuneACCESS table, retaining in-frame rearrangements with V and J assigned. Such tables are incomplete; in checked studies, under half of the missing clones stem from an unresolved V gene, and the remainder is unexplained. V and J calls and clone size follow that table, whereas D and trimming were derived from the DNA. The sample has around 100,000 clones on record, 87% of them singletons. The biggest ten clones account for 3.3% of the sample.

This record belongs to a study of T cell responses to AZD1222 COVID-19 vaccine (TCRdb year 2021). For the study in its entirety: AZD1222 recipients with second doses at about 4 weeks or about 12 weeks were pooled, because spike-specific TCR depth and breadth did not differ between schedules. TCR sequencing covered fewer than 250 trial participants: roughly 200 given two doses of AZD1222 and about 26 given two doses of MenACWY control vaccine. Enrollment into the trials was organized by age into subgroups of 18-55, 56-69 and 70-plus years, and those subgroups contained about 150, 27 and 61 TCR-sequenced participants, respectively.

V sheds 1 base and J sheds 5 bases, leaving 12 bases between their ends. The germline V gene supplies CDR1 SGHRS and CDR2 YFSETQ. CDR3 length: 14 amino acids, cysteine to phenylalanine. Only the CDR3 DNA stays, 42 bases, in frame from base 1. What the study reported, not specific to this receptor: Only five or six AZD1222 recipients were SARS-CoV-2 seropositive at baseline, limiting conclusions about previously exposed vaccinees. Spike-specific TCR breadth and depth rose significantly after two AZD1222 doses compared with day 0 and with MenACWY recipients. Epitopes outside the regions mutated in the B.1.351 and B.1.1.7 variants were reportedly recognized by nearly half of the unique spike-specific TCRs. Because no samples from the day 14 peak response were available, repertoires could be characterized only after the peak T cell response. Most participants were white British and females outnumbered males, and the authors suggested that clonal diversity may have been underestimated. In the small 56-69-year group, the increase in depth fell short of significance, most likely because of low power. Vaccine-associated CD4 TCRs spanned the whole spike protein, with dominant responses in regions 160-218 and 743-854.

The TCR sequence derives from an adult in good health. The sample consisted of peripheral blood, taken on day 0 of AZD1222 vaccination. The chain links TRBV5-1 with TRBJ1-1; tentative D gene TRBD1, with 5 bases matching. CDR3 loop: CASSLKGLVTEAFF. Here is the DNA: TGCGCCAGCAGCTTGAAGGGGTTGGTGACTGAAGCTTTCTTT.